These T cell receptor beta chains were read from a single sample in a study of shared clonotypes between healthy human individuals. Using immunoSEQ multiplex PCR, the repertoire was profiled, and TCRdb retains in-frame clones only, with some absent. The data hold approximately 340,000 clones, with about 74% observed a single time. Source material: memory CD4+ T cells sorted from blood. The receptors were sampled from a man under 40 in good health. Each CDR3 is given with its conserved first and last residue.

TRBJ2-1 | TRBV7-2 | CASRLAASYNEQFF
TRBJ2-7 | TRBV18 | CASSPSSGYEQYF
TRBJ2-5 | TRBV11-2 | CASSLDRTVLTQYF
TRBJ1-4 | TRBV4-3 | CASSQAVAKPEKLFF
TRBJ2-2 | TRBV5-1 | CASYHTYTGELFF
TRBJ1-2 | TRBV6-1 | CASSPDRVSYGYTF
TRBJ2-2 | TRBV7-9 | CASSVDRGSTGELFF
TRBJ2-7 | TRBV27 | CASGVFTSGATYEQYF
TRBJ2-1 | TRBV5-1 | CASSMGLQNEQFF
TRBJ2-3 | TRBV11-2 | CASSLRAGTTIPTDTQYF
TRBJ2-4 | TRBV6-1 | CASSEEGLRGAGNIQYF
TRBJ2-2 | TRBV5-6 | CASSFRGTGELFF
TRBJ2-5 | TRBV14 | CASSQEGSGGLTYQETQYF
TRBJ2-2 | TRBV5-1 | CASSQGTSGSTGELFF
TRBJ2-4 | TRBV13 | CASSHRAGGAAKNIQYF
TRBJ2-3 | TRBV6-4 | CASLTQGNTDTQYF
TRBJ1-1 | TRBV19 | CASSTGRDIENTEAFF
TRBJ2-6 | TRBV7-9 | CASSPRLAGVAGGANVLTF
TRBJ2-6 | TRBV15 | CATSLRTGANVLTF
TRBJ1-1 | TRBV28 | CASTLQDTEAFF
TRBJ2-3 | TRBV18 | CASSPPSGREDTQYF
TRBJ1-1 | TRBV7-2 | CASSYRSTEAFF
TRBJ1-2 | TRBV2 | CASSENRGGGYTF
TRBJ1-4 | TRBV2 | CASSQRTEKLFF
TRBJ1-1 | TRBV30 | CAWRDVETEAFF